One TCR beta chain is described in this entry. It has no known antigen specificity. No clone much larger than this one lies a single base away; base qualities are absent. The V end gives up 0 bases and the J end 5 bases, leaving 5 bases in the junction not matched to a gene. Reading the germline V gene gives CDR1 KGHSH and CDR2 LQKENI. Measured from the cysteine to the phenylalanine, the CDR3 is 16 residues long. This entry keeps only the CDR3 DNA: 48 bases, framed from base 1. Rearranged TRB sequences spanning V, D and J segments were amplified by multiplex touch-down PCR using a mixed TRB-A/B primer pool. Illumina adapters and sample indices were attached to the amplicons in two consecutive PCR reactions using Phusion HS II polymerase. After gel purification with the NucleoSpin Gel and PCR Clean-up kit, the amplicons were checked using Qubit and an Agilent 2100 Bioanalyzer. Sequencing of the libraries was done on an Illumina MiSeq with paired-end, single-indexed 600-cycle runs. The paper's data handling went like this. Processing of the TRB sequences was carried out with MiXCR versions 2.12 and 3.0.5. Each unique CDR3 nucleotide sequence was treated as one clone, and only productive sequences with two or more reads were kept. The repertoire metrics were Shannon diversity, evenness, clonality (defined as one minus evenness), and alpha-parameterized diversity profiles covering alpha 0 to 5. Generation probabilities of clones in paired pre- and post-chemotherapy samples were computed with the IGoR algorithm. TCRdb handled the public reads itself, with Q25 trimming in fastp and clone calling in MiXCR, and kept productive beta chains. Identical CDR3 proteins give one entry, which carries the most common genes and DNA. These V and J calls derive from TCRdb rather than the authors' analysis. In this sample the table shows 4,000 or so distinct CDR3 sequences, approximately 28% of which occur a single time. Around 45% of the sample goes to the ten largest clones.

The record originates from a study of T cell repertoires in aging, cancer and after chemotherapy (dated by TCRdb to between 2018 and 2021). About the study as a whole: Donors were distributed across six age groups ranging from 30 or younger to 70 or older, with at least three individuals included per group. Control TCR repertoires from healthy donors were recorded across several months to years, and re-sampling revealed clear clonal overlap. The full dataset contained millions of TCR reads. The study profiled peripheral blood TCR beta repertoires from healthy donors and cancer patients to examine immunoaging and T cell reconstitution after chemotherapy. Alongside around 98 healthy donors serving as a reference group, the cohort included roughly 220 cancer patients, of whom some 91 had hematological cancers and more than 110 had solid cancers. Overall results and qualifications from the work: According to the authors, the repertoire data do not permit conclusions about immunological memory after chemotherapy. Significantly lower blood TCR diversity and higher clonality were observed in untreated patients with hematological or solid cancers than in age-matched healthy donors. In healthy donors, the drop in TCR diversity with age came mainly from a loss of richness, whereas in cancer patients a loss of evenness also played a part. In both cancer cohorts, the median generation probability rose over the chemotherapy interval, which suggests that the repertoire was reconstituted through rebound thymic output.

Genomic DNA extracted from peripheral blood, rather than sorted cells or RNA, was used as the source for amplification of TCR beta rearrangements. This TCR was sampled from a human donor in good health. The sample was blood. Rearrangement joined TRBV18 to TRBJ2-7; 12 bases in the middle match TRBD1. The CDR3 is CASSPPGTGGNHEQYF. The DNA sequence follows: TGTGCCAGCTCACCACCAGGGACAGGGGGCAACCACGAGCAGTACTTC.